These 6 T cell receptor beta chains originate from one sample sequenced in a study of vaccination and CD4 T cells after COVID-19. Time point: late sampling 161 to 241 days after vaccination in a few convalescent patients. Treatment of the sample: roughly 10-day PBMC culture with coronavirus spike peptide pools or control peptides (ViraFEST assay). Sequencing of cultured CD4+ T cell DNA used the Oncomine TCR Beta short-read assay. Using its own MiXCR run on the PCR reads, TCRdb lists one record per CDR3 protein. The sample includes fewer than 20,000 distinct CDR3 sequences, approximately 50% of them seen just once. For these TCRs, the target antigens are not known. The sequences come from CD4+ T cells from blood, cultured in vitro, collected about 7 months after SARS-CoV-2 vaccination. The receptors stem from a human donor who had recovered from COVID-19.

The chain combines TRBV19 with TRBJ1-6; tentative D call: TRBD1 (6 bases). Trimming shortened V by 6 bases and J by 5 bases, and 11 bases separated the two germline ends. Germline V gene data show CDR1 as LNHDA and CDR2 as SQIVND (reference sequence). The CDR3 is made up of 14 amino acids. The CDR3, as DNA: TGTGCCAGTAGGAACAGGGCACATAATTCACCCCTCCACTTT. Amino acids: CASRNRAHNSPLHF. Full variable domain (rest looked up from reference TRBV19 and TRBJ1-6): DGGITQSPKYLFRKEGQNVTLSCEQNLNHDAMYWYRQDPGQGLRLIYYSQIVNDFQKGDIAEGYSVSREKKESFPLTVTSAQKNPTAFYLCASRNRAHNSPLHFGNGTRLTVT.

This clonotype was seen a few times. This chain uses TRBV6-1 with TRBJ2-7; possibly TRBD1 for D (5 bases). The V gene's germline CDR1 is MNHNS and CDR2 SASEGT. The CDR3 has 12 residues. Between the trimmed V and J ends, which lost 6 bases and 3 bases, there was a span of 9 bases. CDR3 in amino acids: CASRDTFYEQYF. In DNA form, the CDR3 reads TGTGCCAGCAGGGACACCTTCTACGAGCAGTACTTC.

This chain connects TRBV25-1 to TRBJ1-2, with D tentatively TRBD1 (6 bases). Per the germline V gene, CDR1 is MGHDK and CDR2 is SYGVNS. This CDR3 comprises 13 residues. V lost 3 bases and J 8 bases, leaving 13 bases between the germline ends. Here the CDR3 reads CASSDPGAGGYTF. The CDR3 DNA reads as TGTGCCAGCAGTGACCCGGGGGCCGGAGGCTACACCTTC.

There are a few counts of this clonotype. CDR3 in amino acids: CSATPALNQPQHF. In DNA form, the CDR3 reads TGCAGTGCAACACCGGCGCTCAATCAGCCCCAGCATTTT. This chain joins TRBV20-1 and TRBJ1-5; the D is unclear. The germline V gene encodes CDR1 DFQATT and CDR2 SNEGSKA (reference sequence). This CDR3 region has 13 residues. V lost 6 bases, J lost 3 bases, and 12 bases lay in between.

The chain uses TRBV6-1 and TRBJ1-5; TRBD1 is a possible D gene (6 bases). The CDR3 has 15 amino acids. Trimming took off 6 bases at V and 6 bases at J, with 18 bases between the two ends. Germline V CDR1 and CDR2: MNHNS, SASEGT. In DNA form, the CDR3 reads TGTGCCAGCAGCCGAGGGCAGGGGCTAGGTCAGCCCCAGCATTTT. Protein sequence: CASSRGQGLGQPQHF.

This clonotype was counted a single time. This CDR3 reads CASRTGARPTQYF. For the CDR3, the DNA is TGTGCCAGCAGAACTGGGGCCCGCCCGACCCAGTACTTC. The rearrangement links TRBV6-2 or TRBV6-3 to TRBJ2-5; a possible D gene is TRBD1 (5 bases). The length of the CDR3 is 13 residues. Trimming removed 6 bases at V and 7 bases at J, with 15 bases between. From germline, CDR1 is MNHEY and CDR2 SVGEGT.